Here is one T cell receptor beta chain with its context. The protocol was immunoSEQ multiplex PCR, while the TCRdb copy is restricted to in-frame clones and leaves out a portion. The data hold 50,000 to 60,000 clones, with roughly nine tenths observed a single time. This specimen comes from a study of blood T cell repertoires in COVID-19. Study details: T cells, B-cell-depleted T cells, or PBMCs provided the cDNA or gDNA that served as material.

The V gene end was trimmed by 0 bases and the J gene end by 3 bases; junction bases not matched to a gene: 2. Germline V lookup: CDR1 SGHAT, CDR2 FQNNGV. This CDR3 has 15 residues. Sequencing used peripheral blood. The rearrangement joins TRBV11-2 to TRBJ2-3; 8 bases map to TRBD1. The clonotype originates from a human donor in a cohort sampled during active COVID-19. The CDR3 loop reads CASSLDRGPTDTQYF. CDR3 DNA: TGTGCCAGCAGCTTAGACAGGGGGCCTACAGATACGCAGTATTTT.